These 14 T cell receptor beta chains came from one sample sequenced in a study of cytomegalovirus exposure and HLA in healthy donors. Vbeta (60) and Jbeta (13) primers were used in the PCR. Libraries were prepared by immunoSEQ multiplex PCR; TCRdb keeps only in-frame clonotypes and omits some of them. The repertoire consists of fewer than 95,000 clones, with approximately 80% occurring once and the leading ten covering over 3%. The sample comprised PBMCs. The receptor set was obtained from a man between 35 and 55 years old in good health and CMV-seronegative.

The CDR3 DNA reads TGTGCCACCAGCGGGGACTTGAACACAGATACGCAGTATTTT. Translating it yields CATSGDLNTDTQYF. V is TRBV15 and J is TRBJ2-3, with D possibly TRBD2 on 6 matching bases. The V end lost 5 bases, the J end lost 2 bases, and 11 bases lay between the germline ends. CDR3 length equals 14 residues. CDR1 is LNHNV, CDR2 YYDKDF, per germline (reference sequence).

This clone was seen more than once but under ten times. The CDR3 here is CASSLEGATNEKLFF. CDR3 nucleotide sequence: TGTGCCAGCAGTCTAGAGGGGGCGACTAATGAAAAACTGTTTTTT. The chain joins TRBV7-9 to TRBJ1-4; 7 bases match TRBD1. The CDR3 covers 15 residues. Germline assignment: CDR1 SEHNR and CDR2 FQNEAQ (reference sequence). J was trimmed by 2 bases and V by 6 bases; bases with no gene match: 6.

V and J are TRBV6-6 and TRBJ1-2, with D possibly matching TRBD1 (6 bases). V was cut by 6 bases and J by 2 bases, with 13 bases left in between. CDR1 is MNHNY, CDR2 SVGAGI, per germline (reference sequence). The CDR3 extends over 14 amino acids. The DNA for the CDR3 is TGTGCCAGCAGCACAAGGGGGATCAACTATGGCTACACCTTC. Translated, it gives CASSTRGINYGYTF.

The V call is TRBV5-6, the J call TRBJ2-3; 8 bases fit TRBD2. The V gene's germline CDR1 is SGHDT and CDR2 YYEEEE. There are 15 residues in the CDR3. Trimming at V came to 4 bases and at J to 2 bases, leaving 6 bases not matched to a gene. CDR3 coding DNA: TGTGCCAGCAGCGACCCGGGACTAGTCACAGATACGCAGTATTTT. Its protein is CASSDPGLVTDTQYF.

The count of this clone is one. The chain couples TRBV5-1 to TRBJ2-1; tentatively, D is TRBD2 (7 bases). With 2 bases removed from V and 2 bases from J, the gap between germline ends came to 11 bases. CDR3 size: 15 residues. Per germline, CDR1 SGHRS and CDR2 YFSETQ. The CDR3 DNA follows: TGCGCCAGCAGCTTCTCGGGGGGCCCCTACAATGAGCAGTTCTTC. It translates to CASSFSGGPYNEQFF.

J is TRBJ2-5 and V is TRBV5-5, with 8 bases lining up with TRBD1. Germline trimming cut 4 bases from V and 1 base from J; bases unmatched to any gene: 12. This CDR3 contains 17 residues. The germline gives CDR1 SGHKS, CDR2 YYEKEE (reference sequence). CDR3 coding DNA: TGTGCCAGCAGCACCCACGCATCACAGGGGGTCCAAGAGACCCAGTACTTC. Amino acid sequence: CASSTHASQGVQETQYF.

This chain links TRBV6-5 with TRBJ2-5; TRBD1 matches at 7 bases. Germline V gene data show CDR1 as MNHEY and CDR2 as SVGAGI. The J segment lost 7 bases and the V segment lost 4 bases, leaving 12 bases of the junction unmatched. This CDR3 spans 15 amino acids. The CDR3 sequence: CASSFHPGTEGTQYF. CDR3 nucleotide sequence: TGTGCCAGCAGTTTCCATCCCGGGACAGAGGGGACCCAGTACTTC.

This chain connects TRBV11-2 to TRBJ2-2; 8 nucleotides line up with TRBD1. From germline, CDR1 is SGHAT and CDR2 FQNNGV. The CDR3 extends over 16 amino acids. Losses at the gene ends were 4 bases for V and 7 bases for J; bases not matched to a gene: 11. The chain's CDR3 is CASSSPGQGEHGELFF. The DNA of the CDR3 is TGTGCCAGCAGCTCCCCCGGACAGGGTGAACACGGGGAGCTGTTTTTT.

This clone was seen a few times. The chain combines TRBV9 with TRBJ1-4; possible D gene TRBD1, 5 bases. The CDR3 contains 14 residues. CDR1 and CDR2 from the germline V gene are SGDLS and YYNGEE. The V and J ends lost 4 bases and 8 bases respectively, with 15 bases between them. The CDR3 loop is CASSLGGAREKLFF. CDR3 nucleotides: TGTGCCAGCAGCCTGGGAGGGGCGCGCGAAAAACTGTTTTTT.

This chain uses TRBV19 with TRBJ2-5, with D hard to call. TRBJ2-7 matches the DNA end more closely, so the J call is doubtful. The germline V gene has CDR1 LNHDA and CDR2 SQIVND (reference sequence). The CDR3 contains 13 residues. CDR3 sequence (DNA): TGTGCCAGTAGTCTCGGAGCAACCTACGAGCAGTACTTC. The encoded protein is CASSLGATYEQYF.

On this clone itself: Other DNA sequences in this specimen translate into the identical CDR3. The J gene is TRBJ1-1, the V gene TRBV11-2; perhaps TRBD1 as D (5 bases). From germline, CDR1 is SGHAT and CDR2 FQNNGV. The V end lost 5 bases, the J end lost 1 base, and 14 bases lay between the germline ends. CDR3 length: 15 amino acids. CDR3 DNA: TGTGCCAGCAGCCCAGACCCCAGGGAGAACACTGAAGCTTTCTTT. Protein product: CASSPDPRENTEAFF.

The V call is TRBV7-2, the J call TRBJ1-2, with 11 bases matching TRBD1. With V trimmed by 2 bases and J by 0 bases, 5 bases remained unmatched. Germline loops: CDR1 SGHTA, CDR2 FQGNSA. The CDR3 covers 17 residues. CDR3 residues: CASSLWTGGLANYGYTF. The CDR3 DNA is TGTGCCAGCAGCTTATGGACAGGGGGCCTAGCTAACTATGGCTACACCTTC.

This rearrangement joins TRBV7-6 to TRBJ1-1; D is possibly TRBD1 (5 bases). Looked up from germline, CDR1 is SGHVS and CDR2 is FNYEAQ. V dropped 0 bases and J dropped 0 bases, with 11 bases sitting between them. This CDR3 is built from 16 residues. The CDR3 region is CASSLAAQGMNTEAFF. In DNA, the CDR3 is TGTGCCAGCAGCTTAGCGGCGCAGGGCATGAACACTGAAGCTTTCTTT. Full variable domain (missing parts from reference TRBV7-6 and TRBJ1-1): GAGVSQSPRYKVTKRGQDVALRCDPISGHVSLYWYRQALGQGPEFLTYFNYEAQQDKSGLPNDRFSAERPEGSISTLTIQRTEQRDSAMYRCASSLAAQGMNTEAFFGQGTRLTVV.

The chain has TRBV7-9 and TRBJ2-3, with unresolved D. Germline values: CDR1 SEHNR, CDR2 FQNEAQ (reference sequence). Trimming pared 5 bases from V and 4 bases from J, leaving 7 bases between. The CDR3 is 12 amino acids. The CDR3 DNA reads TGTGCCAGCAGCCCCGGTTCAGATACGCAGTATTTT. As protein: CASSPGSDTQYF.